This T cell receptor beta chain appears in the sequencing data of a study of vaccination and CD4 T cells after COVID-19. Study-level results: The researchers studied relatively few convalescent patients and omitted early post-infection timepoints. The median proportion of reactive clones detected only post-vaccination in convalescent patients was over 65%.

On this clonotype: The antigen is unknown.

CDR3 length: 14 residues. Deletions cut 5 bases from V and 1 base from J, with 12 bases between. Stated treatment: roughly 10-day PBMC culture with coronavirus spike peptide pools or control peptides (ViraFEST assay). After expanding antigen-specific T cells with peptide pools, ViraFEST sequenced their TCRs. An Oncomine TCR Beta short-read assay was used to sequence the DNA from cultured CD4+ T cells. One entry per CDR3 protein results from TCRdb running MiXCR on the PCR reads. In the table there are 15,000 to 20,000 distinct CDR3 sequences, 50% of which are singletons. The sequence came from a human donor who had recovered from COVID-19. The sample taken for sequencing was CD4+ T cells from blood, cultured in vitro. The chain combines TRBV12-3 or TRBV12-4 with TRBJ2-7, with a possible D match to TRBD2 (6 bases). CDR3 region: CASSRGGSSYEQYF. CDR3 sequence (DNA): TGTGCCAGCAGTAGGGGAGGATCTTCCTACGAGCAGTACTTC.